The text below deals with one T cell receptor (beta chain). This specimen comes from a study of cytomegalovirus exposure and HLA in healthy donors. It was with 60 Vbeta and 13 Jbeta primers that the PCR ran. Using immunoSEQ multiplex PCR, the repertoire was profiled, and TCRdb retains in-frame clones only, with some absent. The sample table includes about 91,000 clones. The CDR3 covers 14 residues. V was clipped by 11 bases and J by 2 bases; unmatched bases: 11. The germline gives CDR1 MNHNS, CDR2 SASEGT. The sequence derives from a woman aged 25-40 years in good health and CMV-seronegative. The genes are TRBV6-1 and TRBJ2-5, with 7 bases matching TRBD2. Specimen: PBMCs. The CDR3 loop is CASSRGREQETQYF. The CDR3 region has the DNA TGTGCCTCTTCACGGGGGAGGGAACAAGAGACCCAGTACTTC.